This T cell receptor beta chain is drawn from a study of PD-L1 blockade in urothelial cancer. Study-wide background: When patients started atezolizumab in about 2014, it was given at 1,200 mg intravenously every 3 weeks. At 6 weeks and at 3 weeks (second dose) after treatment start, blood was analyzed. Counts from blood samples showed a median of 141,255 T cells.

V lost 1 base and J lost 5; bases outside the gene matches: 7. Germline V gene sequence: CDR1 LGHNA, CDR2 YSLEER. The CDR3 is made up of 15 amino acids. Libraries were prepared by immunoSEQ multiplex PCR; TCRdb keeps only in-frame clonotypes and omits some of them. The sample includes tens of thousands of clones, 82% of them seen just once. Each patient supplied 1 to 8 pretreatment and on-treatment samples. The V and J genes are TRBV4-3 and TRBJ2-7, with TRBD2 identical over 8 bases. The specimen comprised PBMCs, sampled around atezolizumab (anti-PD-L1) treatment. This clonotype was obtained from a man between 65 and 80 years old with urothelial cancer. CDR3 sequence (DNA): TGCGCCAGCAGCCAAGGCGGGGGGTGGATCGACGAGCAGTACTTC. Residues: CASSQGGGWIDEQYF.